A single sample is the source of the 11 T cell receptor beta chains below, sequenced in a study of cytomegalovirus exposure and HLA in healthy donors. 13 Jbeta primers and 60 Vbeta primers were used for the PCR. Generated by immunoSEQ multiplex PCR, the TCRdb table keeps only in-frame clones and is missing some. The sample includes 150,000 to 200,000 clones, about four fifths of them seen just once. Sequencing input: PBMCs. These TCRs come from a woman aged 18-29 years in good health and CMV-seronegative.

The chain employs TRBV21-1 and TRBJ2-6; the D call in the table, TRBD1, was not verified against the DNA. TRBV21-1 has pseudogene status. The length of the CDR3 is 15 residues. The CDR3 region has the DNA TGTGCCAGCAGCGGGCGGACAGGGGGAGCCAACGTCCTGACTTTC. As protein: CASSGRTGGANVLTF.

This chain joins TRBV30 and TRBJ1-5; 8 positions match TRBD1. The length of the CDR3 is 18 residues. V lost 2 bases, J lost 0 bases, and 12 bases stayed unmatched. Germline V gene lookup returns CDR1 GTSNPN and CDR2 SVGIG (reference sequence). The CDR3, as DNA: TGTGCCTGGAGTCCATGGGACAGGTTTATGGTTAGCAATCAGCCCCAGCATTTT. This gives the protein CAWSPWDRFMVSNQPQHF.

This clone was seen a single time. The rearrangement uses TRBV2 and TRBJ2-5; 7 nucleotides line up with TRBD2. CDR1 SNHLY and CDR2 FYNNEI come from the germline V gene. CDR3 size: 15 residues. The junction had 8 bases not matched to a gene; V was cut back by 6 bases and J by 1 base. In DNA, the CDR3 is TGTGCCAGCAGCCCAGAGGGACTATTCCAAGAGACCCAGTACTTC. Encoded protein: CASSPEGLFQETQYF.

The chain links TRBV5-1 to TRBJ2-7; TRBD1 might be the D (6 bases). Trimming removed 0 bases at V and 3 bases at J, with 7 bases between. Germline values: CDR1 SGHRS, CDR2 YFSETQ. CDR3 length: 13 residues. CDR3 in amino acids: CASSLEGVYEQYF. The CDR3 DNA reads TGCGCCAGCAGCTTGGAGGGGGTCTACGAGCAGTACTTC. The whole variable domain, remainder taken from reference TRBV5-1 and TRBJ2-7, is KAGVTQTPRYLIKTRGQQVTLSCSPISGHRSVSWYQQTPGQGLQFLFEYFSETQRNKGNFPGRFSGRQFSNSRSEMNVSTLELGDSALYLCASSLEGVYEQYFGPGTRLTVT.

This rearrangement joins TRBV29-1 to TRBJ1-3; perhaps TRBD1 as D (5 bases). Trimming stripped 6 bases from V and 2 bases from J, with 14 bases between. The CDR3 runs 14 residues. CDR1 and CDR2 from the germline V gene are SQVTM and ANQGSEA. In nucleotides, the CDR3 is TGCAGCGTCACAGGTCCTGGGCCTGGAAACACCATATATTTT. Its translation is CSVTGPGPGNTIYF. Complete variable domain (other parts from reference TRBV29-1 and TRBJ1-3): SAVISQKPSRDICQRGTSLTIQCQVDSQVTMMFWYRQQPGQSLTLIATANQGSEATYESGFVIDKFPISRPNLTFSTLTVSNMSPEDSSIYLCSVTGPGPGNTIYFGEGSWLTVV.

The rearrangement links TRBV21-1 to TRBJ2-2; the D call TRBD2 from the table was never checked on the DNA. TRBV21-1 is a pseudogene. The CDR3 loop spans 18 amino acids. Here the CDR3 reads CASSKAVLRLANTGELFF. The CDR3 coding sequence is TGTGCCAGCAGCAAAGCTGTTTTGCGTCTCGCGAACACCGGGGAGCTGTTTTTT.

The rearrangement uses TRBV18 and TRBJ1-1; 8 bases are a match to TRBD1. V was pared by 6 bases and J by 1 base, with 10 bases of the junction left unmatched. The CDR3 has 16 residues. The germline V gene has CDR1 KGHSH and CDR2 LQKENI. The DNA of the CDR3 is TGTGCCAGCTCCCGTCCCGGGACAGGTCGGAACACTGAAGCTTTCTTT. It is translated as CASSRPGTGRNTEAFF.

The V and J genes are TRBV4-3 and TRBJ2-1; 8 bases match TRBD2. CDR1 is LGHNA and CDR2 is YSLEER in the germline V gene. The trim removed 1 base at V and 4 bases at J, leaving 6 bases unmatched. The CDR3 length is 16 residues. This chain's CDR3 is CASSQGSGSRYNEQFF. CDR3 sequence (DNA): TGCGCCAGCAGCCAAGGAAGCGGGAGTCGATACAATGAGCAGTTCTTC.

This sequence joins TRBV6-5 and TRBJ1-2; perhaps TRBD1 as D (6 bases). The CDR3 has 13 residues. Germline CDR1 and CDR2: MNHEY and SVGAGI. V lost 5 bases, J lost 3 bases, and 10 bases lay in between. The CDR3 reads CASSAGAHYGYTF. CDR3 bases: TGTGCCAGCAGTGCGGGGGCGCACTATGGCTACACCTTC.

V gene TRBV30 combines with J gene TRBJ1-2; 7 positions match TRBD1. This CDR3 comprises 17 residues. Germline V gene data show CDR1 as GTSNPN and CDR2 as SVGIG (reference sequence). The V segment lost 3 bases and the J segment 4 bases; nucleotides outside the gene matches: 17. CDR3 in DNA: TGTGCCTGGAGCACGGGGACAGCCCCCGAGTCCTCCTATGGCTACACCTTC. Its translation is CAWSTGTAPESSYGYTF.

V and J are TRBV28 and TRBJ1-5, with D tentatively TRBD1 (6 bases). This CDR3 comprises 14 residues. Germline V gene sequence: CDR1 MDHEN, CDR2 SYDVKM. V was trimmed by 5 bases and J by 3 bases, leaving 11 bases between them. This CDR3 is CASSPRTVNQPQHF. DNA of the CDR3: TGTGCCAGCAGTCCTCGGACAGTCAATCAGCCCCAGCATTTT.